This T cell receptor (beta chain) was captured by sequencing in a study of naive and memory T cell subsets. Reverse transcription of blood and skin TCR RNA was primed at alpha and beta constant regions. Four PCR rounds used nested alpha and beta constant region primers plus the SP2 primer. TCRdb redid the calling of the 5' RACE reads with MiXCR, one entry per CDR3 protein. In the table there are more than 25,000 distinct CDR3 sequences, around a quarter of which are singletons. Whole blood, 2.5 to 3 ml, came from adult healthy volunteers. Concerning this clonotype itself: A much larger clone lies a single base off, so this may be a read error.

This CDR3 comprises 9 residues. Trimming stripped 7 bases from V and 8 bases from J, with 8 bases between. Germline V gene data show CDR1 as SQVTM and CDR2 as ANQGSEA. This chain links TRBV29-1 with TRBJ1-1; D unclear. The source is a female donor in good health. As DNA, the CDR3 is TGCAGCGAGAGACCCGAAGCTTTCTTT. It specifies CSERPEAFF. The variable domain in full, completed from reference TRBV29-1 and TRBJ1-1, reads SAVISQKPSRDICQRGTSLTIQCQVDSQVTMMFWYRQQPGQSLTLIATANQGSEATYESGFVIDKFPISRPNLTFSTLTVSNMSPEDSSIYLCSERPEAFFGQGTRLTVV.